The next 22 T cell receptor beta chains were all read from a single sample in a study of T cells in Graves' hyperthyroidism and ophthalmopathy. The CDR3 regions of TCR beta were amplified from RNA transcripts. Primed by the HTBI set, a first-round RT-PCR was run on the TCR CDR3. TCRdb reprocessed the multiplex PCR reads via MiXCR and lists one record per CDR3 protein. The sample consists of roughly 600,000 distinct CDR3 sequences, about 14% of them appearing once. What was sequenced was blood. These TCRs come from a woman between 45 and 65 years old with Graves' ophthalmopathy.

This clonotype was found a few times. V gene TRBV5-4 combines with J gene TRBJ2-7; TRBD2 agrees at 7 bases. CDR3 length equals 13 residues. V trimming: 1 base; J trimming: 6 bases; junction bases outside the gene matches: 4. The germline V gene has CDR1 SGHNT and CDR2 YYREEE (reference sequence). The CDR3 DNA sequence: TGTGCCAGCAGCTTGTGGGCTAGCGGCGAGCAGTACTTC. Translated: CASSLWASGEQYF.

This clonotype has a count of ten or more. The genes are TRBV11-2 and TRBJ2-3; D is unresolved. V was pared by 0 bases and J by 5 bases, with 12 bases between. CDR1 is SGHAT, CDR2 FQNNGV, per germline. The CDR3 has 15 residues. CDR3 nucleotide sequence: TGTGCCAGCAGCTTAGATGGTACAGCGTTAGATACGCAGTATTTT. Translating it yields CASSLDGTALDTQYF.

This clonotype was seen only a few times. The chain links TRBV5-5 to TRBJ2-7, with D maybe TRBD1 (5 bases). CDR3 length: 15 residues. V was shortened by 2 bases and J by 3 bases, with 15 bases between the two germline ends. The germline V gene has CDR1 SGHKS and CDR2 YYEKEE (reference sequence). CDR3 sequence (DNA): TGTGCCAGCAGCTTCGCCCTAGGGGAATTCTACGAGCAGTACTTC. Translating gives CASSFALGEFYEQYF. Drawing the rest from reference TRBV5-5 and TRBJ2-7, the complete variable domain is DAGVTQSPTHLIKTRGQQVTLRCSPISGHKSVSWYQQVLGQGPQFIFQYYEKEERGRGNFPDRFSARQFPNYSSELNVNALLLGDSALYLCASSFALGEFYEQYFGPGTRLTVT.

The rearrangement joins TRBV7-2 to TRBJ2-1; 12 bases are shared with TRBD2. The junction had 9 bases not matched to a gene; V was cut back by 2 bases and J by 7 bases. Germline CDR1 is SGHTA and CDR2 is FQGNSA. The CDR3 spans 17 residues. The CDR3 loop is CASSLPRLAGVGNEQFF. Written as DNA, the CDR3 is TGTGCCAGCAGCTTACCTCGACTAGCGGGAGTGGGAAATGAGCAGTTCTTC.

This clonotype was seen repeatedly, ten times or more. The genes are TRBV7-2 and TRBJ1-1; D call uncertain. V gave up 4 bases and J gave up 1 base, with 1 base separating them. Germline loops: CDR1 SGHTA, CDR2 FQGNSA. The CDR3 runs 11 residues. The CDR3 spells CASSSNTEAFF. CDR3 coding DNA: TGTGCCAGCAGCTCGAACACTGAAGCTTTCTTT.

This sequence joins TRBV12-3 or TRBV12-4 and TRBJ1-1, with unresolved D. There are 14 residues in the CDR3. V gave up 5 bases and J gave up 6 bases, with 16 bases separating them. The CDR3: CASSPRGVDAEAFF. The CDR3 DNA reads as TGTGCCAGCAGTCCGCGAGGCGTCGACGCTGAAGCTTTCTTT.

There are many counts of this clonotype. In DNA, the CDR3 is TGTGCCAGCAGCCCCCCCCTCAGCTCCGAGCAGTACTTC. It specifies CASSPPLSSEQYF. This chain uses TRBV12-3 or TRBV12-4 with TRBJ2-7; D is uncertain. There are 13 residues in the CDR3. Between the trimmed V and J ends, which lost 6 bases and 6 bases, there was a span of 15 bases.

V is TRBV27 and J is TRBJ1-5; D unresolved. The germline gives CDR1 MNHEY, CDR2 SMNVEV (reference sequence). CDR3 length equals 15 residues. V dropped 4 bases and J dropped 0 bases, with 10 bases sitting between them. The CDR3 region is CASSSSSYSNQPQHF. The CDR3 DNA reads as TGTGCCAGCAGTTCTTCCTCATATAGCAATCAGCCCCAGCATTTT.

This clonotype was counted a few times. The chain couples TRBV19 to TRBJ1-1; TRBD1 agrees at 7 bases. This CDR3 region has 14 residues. V dropped 3 bases and J dropped 6; count of bases not matched to a gene: 7. CDR1 is LNHDA and CDR2 is SQIVND in the germline V gene (reference sequence). This CDR3 reads CASSMVDREAEAFF. Written as DNA, the CDR3 is TGTGCCAGTAGTATGGTAGACAGGGAGGCTGAAGCTTTCTTT. Full variable domain (outside the CDR3, taken from reference TRBV19 and TRBJ1-1): DGGITQSPKYLFRKEGQNVTLSCEQNLNHDAMYWYRQDPGQGLRLIYYSQIVNDFQKGDIAEGYSVSREKKESFPLTVTSAQKNPTAFYLCASSMVDREAEAFFGQGTRLTVV.

This clonotype was found a few times. The rearrangement uses TRBV4-2 and TRBJ1-1, with TRBD1 as a possible D gene (5 bases). The V gene lost 1 base and the J gene lost 1 base, with 16 bases spanning the gap. Germline assignment: CDR1 LGHNA and CDR2 YNFKEQ. The CDR3 runs 17 residues. DNA of the CDR3: TGTGCCAGCAGCCAAGTCTGGCAAACAGGCCAGAACACTGAAGCTTTCTTT. This gives the protein CASSQVWQTGQNTEAFF.

There are many counts of this clonotype. This chain connects TRBV28 to TRBJ1-2, with a tentative D call TRBD1 (5 bases). CDR1 and CDR2 (germline): MDHEN, SYDVKM. This CDR3 comprises 14 residues. Trimming removed 3 bases from V and 1 base from J, with 9 bases in between. CDR3 in DNA: TGTGCCAGCAGTTTGAGAGGGGATAACTATGGCTACACCTTC. Its translation is CASSLRGDNYGYTF.

This clonotype was detected a few times. The chain employs TRBV19 and TRBJ2-5; D remains ambiguous. Trimming pared 3 bases from V and 5 bases from J, leaving 4 bases between. The CDR3 consists of 11 residues. Germline loops: CDR1 LNHDA, CDR2 SQIVND (reference sequence). This chain's CDR3 is CASSMGETQYF. The CDR3 DNA sequence: TGTGCCAGTAGTATGGGCGAGACCCAGTACTTC.

This clonotype has only a few counts. V usage is TRBV7-9 and J usage is TRBJ2-7; 8 positions match TRBD1. The V gene's germline CDR1 is SEHNR and CDR2 FQNEAQ (reference sequence). This CDR3 is 15 amino acids long. V trimming: 4 bases; J trimming: 0 bases; junction bases outside the gene matches: 5. CDR3 protein: CASSSSGQDSYEQYF. As DNA, the CDR3 is TGTGCCAGCAGCTCCTCGGGACAGGACTCCTACGAGCAGTACTTC. The variable domain in full, with the rest retrieved from reference TRBV7-9 and TRBJ2-7, is DTGVSQNPRHKITKRGQNVTFRCDPISEHNRLYWYRQTLGQGPEFLTYFQNEAQLEKSRLLSDRFSAERPKGSFSTLEIQRTEQGDSAMYLCASSSSGQDSYEQYFGPGTRLTVT.

This clonotype showed up many times. The chain has TRBV6-1 and TRBJ2-3; perhaps TRBD2 as D (5 bases). CDR1 MNHNS and CDR2 SASEGT come from the germline V gene. V was pared by 6 bases and J by 3 bases, with 16 bases between. This CDR3 is built from 15 residues. The CDR3 sequence: CASRTILAGTDTQYF. As DNA, the CDR3 is TGTGCCAGCAGAACCATCCTAGCAGGAACAGATACGCAGTATTTT.

This clonotype was seen only a few times. J is TRBJ1-3 and V is TRBV24-1; D not certain. In germline, CDR1 is KGHDR, CDR2 SFDVKD. The CDR3 contains 13 residues. V was trimmed by 4 bases and J by 3 bases, leaving 6 bases between them. The CDR3 DNA follows: TGTGCCACCAGTGAAGCGAGTGGAAACACCATATATTTT. Residues: CATSEASGNTIYF.

This clonotype has at least ten counts. This rearrangement joins TRBV9 to TRBJ2-7, with D tentatively TRBD2 (6 bases). The CDR3 is made up of 15 amino acids. CDR1 and CDR2 from the germline V gene are SGDLS and YYNGEE. Between the trimmed V and J ends, which lost 3 bases and 0 bases, there was a span of 13 bases. CDR3 residues: CASSARGGSSYEQYF. CDR3 bases: TGTGCCAGCAGCGCGCGGGGTGGGAGCTCCTACGAGCAGTACTTC.

This clonotype has only a few counts. The chain employs TRBV15 and TRBJ2-1; the D is unclear. CDR3 length equals 12 residues. The germline CDR1 and CDR2 sequences are LNHNV and YYDKDF (reference sequence). The germline V and J ends were trimmed by 0 bases and 15 bases, with 12 bases remaining between them. The CDR3 spells CATSRDNSKRFF. The CDR3 nucleotides read TGTGCCACCAGCAGAGATAACAGCAAGAGGTTCTTC.

This clonotype was detected many times. J is TRBJ1-1 and V is TRBV2; D remains unclear. Trimming removed 8 bases from V and 2 bases from J, with 3 bases in between. The CDR3 totals 10 residues. CDR1 is SNHLY, CDR2 FYNNEI, per germline. The CDR3 DNA reads TGTGCCAGCCGCAACACTGAAGCTTTCTTT. Its translation is CASRNTEAFF.

This clonotype was seen repeatedly, ten times or more. The rearrangement joins TRBV20-1 to TRBJ1-2; D not resolved. V was clipped by 6 bases and J by 8 bases, with 13 bases between them. Germline V gives CDR1 DFQATT, CDR2 SNEGSKA (reference sequence). The CDR3 sequence is 11 residues long. The CDR3 nucleotides are TGCAGTGCCCGGAGGCTGGAAGGCTACACCTTC. It yields the protein CSARRLEGYTF.

In this sample, this clonotype turned up many times. V and J are TRBV24-1 and TRBJ2-5; 9 positions match TRBD2. The CDR3 runs 15 residues. The germline V gene has CDR1 KGHDR and CDR2 SFDVKD. Trimming at V came to 4 bases and at J to 4 bases, leaving 6 bases not matched to a gene. The CDR3 loop is CATSEVAGAAETQYF. The CDR3 nucleotides read TGTGCCACCAGTGAGGTAGCGGGAGCGGCAGAGACCCAGTACTTC.

This clonotype was observed a few times. The chain recombines TRBV20-1 with TRBJ2-3, with D possibly TRBD1 on 6 matching bases. The CDR3 consists of 14 residues. Germline V gene sequence: CDR1 DFQATT, CDR2 SNEGSKA (reference sequence). Trimming took 4 bases from V and 0 from J, leaving 11 bases between them. This CDR3 reads CSATGTSSTDTQYF. CDR3 DNA: TGCAGTGCTACCGGGACATCTAGCACAGATACGCAGTATTTT.

This clonotype has a count of ten or more. The chain couples TRBV20-1 to TRBJ2-7, with 8 bases identical to TRBD1. With V trimmed by 6 bases and J by 5 bases, 6 bases remained unmatched. The CDR3 extends over 12 amino acids. Germline V CDR1 and CDR2: DFQATT, SNEGSKA (reference sequence). The CDR3 bases are TGCAGTGCCTCGACAGGGGTCCACGAGCAGTACTTC. It yields the protein CSASTGVHEQYF.